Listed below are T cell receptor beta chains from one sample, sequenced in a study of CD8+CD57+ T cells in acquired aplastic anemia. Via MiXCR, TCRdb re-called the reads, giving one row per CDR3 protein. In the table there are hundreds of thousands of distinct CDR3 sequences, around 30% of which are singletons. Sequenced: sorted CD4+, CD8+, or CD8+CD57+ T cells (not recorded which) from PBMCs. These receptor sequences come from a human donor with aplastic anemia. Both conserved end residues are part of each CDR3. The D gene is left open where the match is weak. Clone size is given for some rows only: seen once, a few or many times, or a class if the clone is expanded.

CSAGLASGLADTQYF	TGCAGTGCTGGCCTAGCGAGCGGTTTGGCCGATACGCAGTATTTT	few	TRBV20-1	TRBJ2-3	-
CASSQATGRSEQYF	TGTGCCAGCAGCCAAGCTACGGGGCGGAGCGAGCAGTACTTC	-	TRBV14	TRBJ2-7	-
CASTDSYGYTF	TGTGCCAGCACCGACTCCTATGGCTACACCTTC	many	TRBV2	TRBJ1-2	-
CSVEDPTGQGLYEQYF	TGCAGCGTTGAAGATCCTACGGGACAGGGTCTTTACGAGCAGTACTTC	-	TRBV29-1	TRBJ2-7	TRBD1
CASSARTGLEQYF	TGTGCCAGCAGCGCTAGGACGGGCCTCGAGCAGTACTTC	many	TRBV6-1	TRBJ2-7	-
CASVASSEQYF	TGTGCCAGCGTCGCGAGCTCCGAGCAGTACTTC	-	TRBV7-6	TRBJ2-7	-
CATSNPGMSYGYTF	TGTGCCACCAGCAATCCAGGGATGAGCTATGGCTACACCTTC	many	TRBV15	TRBJ1-2	-
CASSTLGRGLGYTF	TGCGCCAGCAGCACCTTGGGCAGGGGGCTGGGCTACACCTTC	many	TRBV5-1	TRBJ1-2	TRBD1
CATRAAASYNEQFF	TGTGCCACCAGAGCAGCCGCCTCCTACAATGAGCAGTTCTTC	many	TRBV24-1	TRBJ2-1	-
CASSESLGQGENTGELFF	TGCGCCAGCAGTGAAAGTCTGGGACAGGGGGAGAACACCGGGGAGCTGTTTTTT	many	TRBV10-1	TRBJ2-2	TRBD1
CASGPDRENQPQHF	TGTGCCAGCGGGCCGGACAGGGAGAATCAGCCCCAGCATTTT	-	TRBV27	TRBJ1-5	TRBD1
CASSIYGQGNTEAFF	TGTGCCAGTAGTATTTACGGACAGGGGAACACTGAAGCTTTCTTT	few	TRBV19	TRBJ1-1	TRBD1
CSVEDPGTGNTIYF	TGCAGCGTTGAAGATCCAGGTACTGGAAACACCATATATTTT	many	TRBV29-1	TRBJ1-3	-
CASSDRTVGKLFF	TGTGCCAGCAGTGACAGGACCGTCGGAAAACTGTTTTTT	many	TRBV7-8	TRBJ1-4	-
CASSLYLAKQETQYF	TGTGCCAGCAGCCTATACTTAGCCAAGCAAGAGACCCAGTACTTC	few	TRBV7-8	TRBJ2-5	-
CASSRQGIAYEQYF	TGTGCCAGCAGTCGACAGGGGATTGCCTACGAGCAGTACTTC	-	TRBV2	TRBJ2-7	TRBD1
CASAGGGGRNQPQHF	TGTGCCAGTGCAGGGGGAGGGGGGCGTAATCAGCCCCAGCATTTT	many	TRBV19	TRBJ1-5	TRBD1
CASSLGNRGKTNEKLFF	TGTGCCAGCAGCTTAGGTAACAGGGGGAAGACTAATGAAAAACTGTTTTTT	-	TRBV11-1	TRBJ1-4	TRBD1
CASSMILGNSPLHF	TGTGCCAGTAGTATGATTCTGGGTAATTCACCCCTCCACTTT	-	TRBV19	TRBJ1-6	-
CASSLGTSSGSYEQYF	TGTGCCAGCAGCTTAGGAACCTCTAGCGGCTCCTACGAGCAGTACTTC	-	TRBV7-6	TRBJ2-7	TRBD2
CSARDPFQPQHF	TGCAGTGCTAGAGATCCTTTTCAGCCCCAGCATTTT	many	TRBV20-1	TRBJ1-5	-
CSARGQGRYEQYF	TGCAGTGCTAGGGGACAGGGGAGGTACGAGCAGTACTTC	many	TRBV20-1	TRBJ2-7	TRBD1
CAISRDNYGYTF	TGTGCCATCAGTAGGGACAATTACGGCTACACCTTC	-	TRBV10-3	TRBJ1-2	-
CATRGTSGTQYF	TGTGCCACCAGAGGGACGTCTGGGACCCAGTACTTC	few	TRBV24-1	TRBJ2-5	-
CASSESGQGYEQYF	TGCGCCAGCAGTGAGTCCGGACAGGGGTACGAGCAGTACTTC	-	TRBV10-1	TRBJ2-7	TRBD1
CASSQNTKNTEAFF	TGTGCCAGCAGCCAAAATACCAAGAACACTGAAGCTTTCTTT	-	TRBV3-1	TRBJ1-1	-
CASSPSLGGAYEQYF	TGTGCCAGCAGCCCTTCTTTAGGGGGCGCGTACGAGCAGTACTTC	-	TRBV3-1	TRBJ2-7	TRBD1
CASGQAPRQPQHF	TGTGCCAGCGGACAGGCTCCGCGGCAGCCCCAGCATTTT	many	TRBV6-1	TRBJ1-5	TRBD1
CASSLYGGPMNTEAFF	TGCGCCAGCAGCTTGTACGGGGGGCCCATGAACACTGAAGCTTTCTTT	-	TRBV5-1	TRBJ1-1	-
CSADDWERATDTQYF	TGCAGTGCCGACGATTGGGAGCGAGCCACAGATACGCAGTATTTT	-	TRBV20-1	TRBJ2-3	-
CASSLAFTGTGDSPLHF	TGTGCCAGCAGTTTAGCCTTTACCGGGACAGGGGATTCACCCCTCCACTTT	few	TRBV5-6	TRBJ1-6	TRBD1
CASSNARQANTGELFF	TGTGCCAGCAGCAACGCCCGACAGGCGAACACCGGGGAGCTGTTTTTT	few	TRBV11-1	TRBJ2-2	-
CASSLRTANSPLHF	TGTGCCAGCAGCCTTCGGACAGCAAATTCACCCCTCCACTTT	many	TRBV7-2	TRBJ1-6	-
CSAATGIDGYTF	TGCAGTGCCGCGACTGGGATTGATGGCTACACCTTC	many	TRBV20-1	TRBJ1-2	-
CASSPGQAYTGELFF	TGTGCCAGCAGCCCGGGACAGGCTTACACCGGGGAGCTGTTTTTT	few	TRBV7-9	TRBJ2-2	TRBD1
CASSLRLAGGVEQYF	TGTGCCAGCAGCTTAAGGCTAGCGGGAGGGGTCGAGCAGTACTTC	few	TRBV13	TRBJ2-7	TRBD2
CASSDKTGGDGYTF	TGTGCCAGCAGCGATAAGACAGGGGGCGATGGCTACACCTTC	few	TRBV5-8	TRBJ1-2	TRBD1
CASSPGGPSSYNSPLHF	TGTGCCAGCAGTCCAGGGGGCCCAAGCTCCTATAATTCACCCCTCCACTTT	many	TRBV7-6	TRBJ1-6	TRBD1
CATSRGTSWTGELFF	TGTGCCACCAGCAGAGGGACTAGCTGGACCGGGGAGCTGTTTTTT	many	TRBV15	TRBJ2-2	TRBD2
CASSFMGLAGGKQETQYF	TGTGCCAGCAGCTTTATGGGACTAGCGGGGGGAAAGCAAGAGACCCAGTACTTC	-	TRBV11-1	TRBJ2-5	TRBD2
CASSLGQGAGGYTF	TGTGCCAGCAGCTTGGGACAGGGGGCTGGTGGCTACACCTTC	-	TRBV5-4	TRBJ1-2	TRBD1
CASNNRGRVSGDEKLFF	TGTGCCAGTAATAACAGGGGGCGGGTGAGTGGAGATGAAAAACTGTTTTTT	many	TRBV2	TRBJ1-4	TRBD1
CASSLSGTSRTQYF	TGTGCCAGCAGTTTATCCGGGACTAGCAGGACGCAGTATTTT	few	TRBV12-3/TRBV12-4	TRBJ2-3	TRBD2
CSAPGLAEETQYF	TGCAGTGCTCCCGGGCTAGCGGAAGAGACCCAGTACTTC	many	TRBV20-1	TRBJ2-5	TRBD2
CSARDLLGRAFF	TGCAGTGCTAGAGATCTCTTGGGTCGGGCTTTCTTT	-	TRBV20-1	TRBJ1-1	-
CASSIGGPRSYNSPLHF	TGTGCCAGTAGTATAGGAGGCCCAAGATCCTATAATTCACCCCTCCACTTT	many	TRBV19	TRBJ1-6	-
CASSGPGHAQYF	TGTGCCAGCAGCGGCCCTGGACACGCGCAGTATTTT	-	TRBV2	TRBJ2-3	-
CASSLEDSSYEQYF	TGTGCCAGCAGTTTGGAGGACAGCTCCTACGAGCAGTACTTC	many	TRBV12-3/TRBV12-4	TRBJ2-7	-
CASSPPSVGQETQYF	TGCGCCAGCAGCCCCCCTTCTGTAGGCCAAGAGACCCAGTACTTC	-	TRBV5-1	TRBJ2-5	-
CASSSLWGDEQFF	TGTGCCAGCAGCTCCCTGTGGGGTGATGAGCAGTTCTTC	-	TRBV7-9	TRBJ2-1	-
CASSVSPGTGRGNTEAFF	TGTGCCAGCAGCGTTTCGCCCGGGACAGGGAGAGGAAACACTGAAGCTTTCTTT	-	TRBV9	TRBJ1-1	TRBD1
CASSSVSGSYNEQFF	TGTGCCAGCAGCTCCGTAAGCGGGTCCTACAATGAGCAGTTCTTC	few	TRBV11-2	TRBJ2-1	-